The clone carrying this T cell receptor (beta chain) occurred a few times. The entry originates in a study of blood T cell repertoires in COVID-19. Study summary: Both acute and convalescent COVID-19 samples were obtained from the United States, Italy and Spain. T cells, B-cell-depleted T cells, or PBMCs supplied cDNA or gDNA.

The assay was immunoSEQ multiplex PCR, and TCRdb's table has in-frame clones only and misses some. The sample shows roughly 190,000 clones, over 80% of them seen only once. The participants were between 18 and 89 years old and came from under 25 US areas. No more than 2 weeks before study entry, exposed participants had met a case of COVID-19. The V end lost 7 bases, the J end lost 2 bases, and 11 bases lay between the germline ends. The CDR3 loop spans 13 amino acids. The sequence came from a woman in her twenties or thirties who had been exposed to COVID-19. Material for sequencing was PBMCs or T cells enriched from blood (not recorded which). The rearrangement joins TRBV12-3 or TRBV12-4 to TRBJ2-5; D may be TRBD1 (5 bases). This CDR3 reads CASNKGQQETQYF. In DNA, the CDR3 is TGTGCCAGCAATAAGGGGCAGCAAGAGACCCAGTACTTC.